This T cell receptor (beta chain) was sequenced for a study of T-cell memory formation after mild COVID-19. TCRdb independently ran MiXCR on the 5' RACE reads; one entry per CDR3 protein. This sample has a few hundred thousand distinct CDR3 sequences, with 25% to 30% found just once. This clonotype has ten or more counts. The TCR comes from an adult woman who had mild COVID-19 (a few samples of this study predate the infection). Cell type and time point are not known. The sequenced sample consisted of PBMCs or a T cell subset sorted from them (not recorded which).

The CDR3 DNA sequence: TGTGCCACGAGACGGGGGGAGGAAAACTCCTACGAGCAGTACTTC. Encoded protein: CATRRGEENSYEQYF. V and J are TRBV6-5 and TRBJ2-7; 7 nucleotides agree with TRBD2. The V segment lost 10 bases and the J segment 0 bases; nucleotides outside the gene matches: 12. CDR1 is MNHEY, CDR2 SVGAGI, per germline. The CDR3 contains 15 residues.